Below are 2 T cell receptor beta chains sequenced from a single sample in a study of T-cell reconstitution after alpha-beta-depleted transplantation in children. The library targeted TCRbeta and was prepared with unique molecular identifiers. TCRdb fed the PCR reads into MiXCR, producing one record per CDR3 protein. The repertoire holds hundreds of thousands of distinct CDR3 sequences, with 16% as singletons. Material: PBMCs from the stem cell graft donor, obtained from the stem cell graft. These receptors were obtained from a human donor who donated a stem cell graft to a child with acute myeloid leukemia.

There are a few counts of this clonotype. The chain recombines TRBV6-1 with TRBJ2-1, with 12 nucleotides matching TRBD2. The V gene's germline CDR1 is MNHNS and CDR2 SASEGT. V shed 6 bases, J shed 6 bases, and the junction held 6 bases outside the gene matches. This CDR3 is built from 15 residues. The chain's CDR3 is CASRPTSGGPNEQFF. The CDR3 bases are TGTGCCAGCAGACCGACTAGCGGGGGACCCAATGAGCAGTTCTTC.

This chain's CDR3 is CASSLALNHVELFF. The CDR3 nucleotides are TGTGCCAGCAGTTTAGCGCTAAATCACGTGGAGCTGTTTTTT. V is TRBV12-3 or TRBV12-4 and J is TRBJ2-2; D ambiguous. The CDR3 has 14 residues. The V end was cut by 0 bases, the J end by 10 bases, with 12 bases between.